The present TCR beta chain was sequenced within a study of T cell responses to AZD1222 COVID-19 vaccine. Study-wide results and limits: At 160-218 and 743-854, vaccine-associated CD4 TCRs were dominant, and they spanned spike. Donors, mostly white British, included more females; clonal diversity was possibly underestimated. Two doses of AZD1222 preceded a rise in Spike-specific TCR breadth and depth. Repertoire sampling was restricted to post-peak T cell response timepoints.

The germline gives CDR1 LGHDT, CDR2 YNNKEL (reference sequence). The CDR3 extends over 15 amino acids. Trimming removed 0 bases at V and 13 bases at J, with 21 bases between. As concerns this clone: What it binds is unknown.

Data came from immunoSEQ multiplex PCR; TCRdb stores just in-frame clones and leaves some out. The table shows about 140,000 clones, with around 88% occurring only once. This sequence was found in an adult in good health. V usage is TRBV3-1 (or the pseudogene TRBV3-2) and J usage is TRBJ1-2; tentatively, D is TRBD1 (5 bases). Specimen: peripheral blood, collected on day 0 of AZD1222 vaccination. CDR3 amino acids: CASSQDNQLRGVPTF. The CDR3 nucleotides are TGTGCCAGCAGCCAAGATAATCAACTTCGAGGGGTCCCCACCTTC.